The 21 T cell receptor beta chains listed next were all sequenced from one sample in a study of the immune and genomic landscape of osteosarcoma (dated by TCRdb to about 2020). Specimens were post-treatment primary, local recurrence and metastasis tumors from poor-prognosis patients. The library was obtained by the immunoSEQ multiplex PCR assay. TCRdb retrieved this table from immuneACCESS and kept in-frame rearrangements only. Not all clones are present; in checked studies, unresolved V genes account for under half, and no reason is known for the remainder. Here the sample has roughly 9,800 clones; approximately 70% occur a single time. The ten largest account for more than 15% of the sample. Sequenced input: osteosarcoma tumor tissue from the lung. The receptors were sampled from a human donor with osteosarcoma.

This clone has a handful of counts. The gene calls are TRBV7-9 and TRBJ1-5; D is undetermined. Germline lookup yields CDR1 SEHNR and CDR2 FQNEAQ (reference sequence). Trimming stripped 3 bases from V and 0 bases from J, with 6 bases between. The CDR3 is made up of 14 amino acids. The chain's CDR3 is CASSLTDSNQPQHF. The CDR3 coding sequence is TGTGCCAGCAGCTTGACGGATAGCAATCAGCCCCAGCATTTT.

This clone was seen more than once but under ten times. CDR3 residues: CASSLSGVETQYF. CDR3 DNA sequence: TGTGCCAGCAGCCTAAGTGGGGTAGAGACCCAGTACTTC. The chain employs TRBV5-6 and TRBJ2-5; D gene unclear. Per germline, CDR1 SGHDT and CDR2 YYEEEE. This CDR3 spans 13 amino acids. Trimming took off 4 bases at V and 4 bases at J, with 11 bases between the two ends.

The rearrangement links TRBV30 to TRBJ2-3; 14 nucleotides align to TRBD2. This CDR3 region has 16 residues. V lost 3 bases to trimming and J lost 4 bases; unmatched junction nucleotides: 6. The germline V gene encodes CDR1 GTSNPN and CDR2 SVGIG (reference sequence). DNA of the CDR3: TGTGCCTGGAGCCCGGGACTAGCGGGAGTCGCAGATACGCAGTATTTT. Translating it yields CAWSPGLAGVADTQYF.

The chain uses TRBV5-4 and TRBJ2-7, with TRBD1 identical over 9 bases. Germline-derived CDR1 and CDR2 are SGHNT and YYREEE (reference sequence). The CDR3 runs 13 residues. V lost 4 bases, J lost 5 bases, and 4 bases stayed unmatched. The CDR3 DNA follows: TGTGCCAGCAGCCAGGGACAGGGTAACGAGCAGTACTTC. It encodes CASSQGQGNEQYF.

This clone was found a few times. This chain links TRBV6-5 with TRBJ2-1, with D possibly TRBD2 on 6 matching bases. CDR1 MNHEY and CDR2 SVGAGI come from the germline V gene. V was cut by 7 bases and J by 8 bases, with 15 bases left in between. The CDR3 runs to 13 residues. CDR3 nucleotide sequence: TGTGCCAGCAAGGGGAGGAGTAACTATGAGCAGTTCTTC. Protein: CASKGRSNYEQFF.

This clone was picked up a small number of times. The chain carries TRBV28 and TRBJ2-5; D unclear. Germline CDR1 is MDHEN and CDR2 is SYDVKM. V gave up 2 bases and J gave up 5 bases, with 18 bases separating them. The CDR3 consists of 16 residues. In DNA, the CDR3 is TGTGCCAGCAGTTTAATCGACCAACTGACTCTGGAGACCCAGTACTTC. Translating gives CASSLIDQLTLETQYF. Based on the CDR3 plus reference TRBV28 and TRBJ2-5, the full variable domain is DVKVTQSSRYLVKRTGEKVFLECVQDMDHENMFWYRQDPGLGLRLIYFSYDVKMKEKGDIPEGYSVSREKKERFSLILESASTNQTSMYLCASSLIDQLTLETQYFGPGTRLLVL.

Regarding this clone: Relative to the germline gene, one junction end is altered; a read error may explain this. This same CDR3 is encoded by further DNA sequences in the sample. This chain links TRBV7-9 with TRBJ1-2; tentative D call: TRBD1 (5 bases). The CDR3 loop spans 12 amino acids. CDR1 SEHNR and CDR2 FQNEAQ come from the germline V gene (reference sequence). In nucleotides, the CDR3 is TGTGCCAGCAGGTCAGGGAACGATGGCTACACTTTC. Protein sequence: CASRSGNDGYTF.

The chain uses TRBV29-1 and TRBJ2-6; perhaps TRBD1 as D (5 bases). The ends were cut back, 2 bases at V and 0 bases at J, with 8 bases in the middle. Germline assignment: CDR1 SQVTM and CDR2 ANQGSEA. The CDR3 spans 15 residues. CDR3 protein: CSVEQGISGANVLTF. The CDR3 bases are TGCAGCGTTGAACAGGGAATCTCTGGGGCCAACGTCCTGACTTTC.

This clone was found a few times. The genes are TRBV5-1 and TRBJ2-5; weak D call: TRBD1 (6 bases). CDR1 is SGHRS, CDR2 YFSETQ, per germline. V was trimmed by 2 bases and J by 6 bases, leaving 17 bases between them. The CDR3 is made up of 15 amino acids. CDR3 nucleotide sequence: TGCGCCAGCAGCTTTAAGACGGACGGGGACAAGACCCAGTACTTC. Its translation: CASSFKTDGDKTQYF.

The rearrangement links TRBV27 to TRBJ1-5; TRBD1 aligns across 7 bases. From germline, CDR1 is MNHEY and CDR2 SMNVEV (reference sequence). This CDR3 comprises 15 residues. With V trimmed by 7 bases and J by 0 bases, 6 bases remained unmatched. The CDR3 coding sequence is TGTGCCAGCAACAAACAGGGGAATAGCAATCAGCCCCAGCATTTT. Translating it yields CASNKQGNSNQPQHF.

This clone came up once. The V and J genes are TRBV11-3 and TRBJ2-1; D uncertain. The CDR3 consists of 13 residues. The ends were cut back, 0 bases at V and 5 bases at J, with 5 bases in the middle. Germline values: CDR1 SGHNT, CDR2 YENEEA. For the CDR3, the DNA is TGTGCCAGCAGCTTAGACCTAAACAATGAGCAGTTCTTC. Protein sequence: CASSLDLNNEQFF.

The rearrangement links TRBV28 to TRBJ2-3; 9 bases line up with TRBD2. Germline V gene sequence: CDR1 MDHEN, CDR2 SYDVKM. The length of the CDR3 is 15 residues. The junction had 5 bases not matched to a gene; V was cut back by 6 bases and J by 1 base. The CDR3 DNA reads TGTGCCAGCAGGTTCCTAGCGGGACGCACAGATACGCAGTATTTT. Amino acids: CASRFLAGRTDTQYF.

The genes are TRBV7-3 and TRBJ2-3, with a possible D match to TRBD2 (7 bases). The V and J ends lost 5 bases and 8 bases respectively, with 20 bases between them. The length of the CDR3 is 15 residues. Germline assignment: CDR1 SGHTA and CDR2 FQGTGA. CDR3 coding DNA: TGTGCCAGCAGCCTAGGACTAGAGGGGGGCTCTACGCAGTATTTT. Its protein product is CASSLGLEGGSTQYF.

This clone was seen only once. The rearrangement joins TRBV7-2 to TRBJ2-7, with 8 bases lining up with TRBD2. CDR3 length equals 13 residues. Trimming removed 5 bases from V and 4 bases from J; junction bases left unmatched: 4. The germline V gene has CDR1 SGHTA and CDR2 FQGNSA. In nucleotides, the CDR3 is TGTGCCAGCAGCGCCCGGGAGGGTTACGAGCAGTACTTC. Its translation is CASSAREGYEQYF.

The DNA for the CDR3 is TGTGCCAGCAGCACTTGGACTAGTACGACAGATACGCAGTATTTT. Translation: CASSTWTSTTDTQYF. The chain couples TRBV11-2 to TRBJ2-3; 7 bases map to TRBD2. Looked up from germline, CDR1 is SGHAT and CDR2 is FQNNGV. The junction had 8 bases not matched to a gene; V was cut back by 5 bases and J by 3 bases. This CDR3 is built from 15 residues. Looking up the rest from reference TRBV11-2 and TRBJ2-3 gives the full variable domain: EAGVAQSPRYKIIEKRQSVAFWCNPISGHATLYWYQQILGQGPKLLIQFQNNGVVDDSQLPKDRFSAERLKGVDSTLKIQPAKLEDSAVYLCASSTWTSTTDTQYFGPGTRLTVL.

The V call is TRBV30, the J call TRBJ1-3, with D unclear. The V gene lost 1 base and the J gene lost 0 bases, with 4 bases spanning the gap. The CDR3 spans 13 residues. The germline V gene has CDR1 GTSNPN and CDR2 SVGIG (reference sequence). The CDR3 sequence: CAWSEYSGNTIYF. The CDR3 nucleotides read TGTGCCTGGAGTGAGTACTCTGGAAACACCATATATTTT. The full variable domain, in which reference TRBV30 and TRBJ1-3 provide the parts outside the CDR3, is SQTIHQWPATLVQPVGSPLSLECTVEGTSNPNLYWYRQAAGRGLQLLFYSVGIGQISSEVPQNLSASRPQDRQFILSSKKLLLSDSGFYLCAWSEYSGNTIYFGEGSWLTVV.

The rearrangement uses TRBV9 and TRBJ2-3; D gene uncertain. There are 14 residues in the CDR3. Deletions cut 3 bases from V and 1 base from J, with 9 bases between. The germline V gene has CDR1 SGDLS and CDR2 YYNGEE. The CDR3 nucleotides are TGTGCCAGCAGCGGTGCCCCTGGCACAGATACGCAGTATTTT. Translating gives CASSGAPGTDTQYF.

The rearrangement links TRBV7-9 to TRBJ1-4, with 7 bases lining up with TRBD1. V shed 5 bases and J 4 bases; nucleotides not matched to a gene: 10. The CDR3 consists of 16 residues. Germline V gene data show CDR1 as SEHNR and CDR2 as FQNEAQ (reference sequence). CDR3 coding DNA: TGTGCCAGCAGCGGCTACAGGGGTGAGAGTAATGAAAAACTGTTTTTT. Translated: CASSGYRGESNEKLFF.

Concerning this clone: The germline gene is not matched at one end of the junction; a read error may be the cause. The rearrangement links TRBV7-9 to TRBJ1-5, with D maybe TRBD1 (5 bases). The CDR3 spans 13 residues. Per the germline V gene, CDR1 is SEHNR and CDR2 is FQNEAQ (reference sequence). CDR3 loop: CAGSPDGGGPQHF. Written as DNA, the CDR3 is TGTGCCGGCAGCCCGGACGGTGGGGGGCCCCAGCATTTT.

This clone was observed a few times. The V gene is TRBV12-5, the J gene TRBJ2-3; no definite D call. V shed 3 bases and J shed 7 bases, with 8 bases lying between them. Germline-derived CDR1 and CDR2 are LGHNT and FRNRAP. The CDR3 covers 12 residues. The CDR3 protein is CASGFAHHTQYF. For the CDR3, the DNA is TGTGCTAGTGGTTTCGCACACCATACGCAGTATTTT.

This clone was observed a few times. Relative to the germline gene, one junction end is altered; a read error may explain this. This sequence joins TRBV7-7 and TRBJ2-1; perhaps TRBD2 as D (6 bases). This CDR3 is built from 15 residues. In germline, CDR1 is SSHAT, CDR2 FNYEAQ (reference sequence). The CDR3 protein is CASSLGEALYNEQFF. CDR3 sequence (DNA): TGTGCTAGCAGCTTAGGGGAGGCCCTCTACAATGAGCAGTTCTTC.